This TCR beta chain was sequenced for a study of cytomegalovirus exposure and HLA in healthy donors. CDR3 length equals 15 residues. Trimming took off 3 bases at V and 5 bases at J, with 16 bases between the two ends. Germline V gene sequence: CDR1 MDHEN, CDR2 SYDVKM. Only in-frame clones appear in the TCRdb table, and some are missing; sequencing was by immunoSEQ multiplex PCR. In the table there are about 69,000 clones, over 90% of which are singletons. The receptor was derived from a woman aged 18-29 years in good health and CMV-seropositive. The chain carries TRBV28 and TRBJ2-5; D perhaps matches TRBD1 (6 bases). What was sequenced was PBMCs. In DNA, the CDR3 is TGTGCCAGCAGTTTGCCCCAGGGGATCTCGGAGACCCAGTACTTC. The encoded protein is CASSLPQGISETQYF.